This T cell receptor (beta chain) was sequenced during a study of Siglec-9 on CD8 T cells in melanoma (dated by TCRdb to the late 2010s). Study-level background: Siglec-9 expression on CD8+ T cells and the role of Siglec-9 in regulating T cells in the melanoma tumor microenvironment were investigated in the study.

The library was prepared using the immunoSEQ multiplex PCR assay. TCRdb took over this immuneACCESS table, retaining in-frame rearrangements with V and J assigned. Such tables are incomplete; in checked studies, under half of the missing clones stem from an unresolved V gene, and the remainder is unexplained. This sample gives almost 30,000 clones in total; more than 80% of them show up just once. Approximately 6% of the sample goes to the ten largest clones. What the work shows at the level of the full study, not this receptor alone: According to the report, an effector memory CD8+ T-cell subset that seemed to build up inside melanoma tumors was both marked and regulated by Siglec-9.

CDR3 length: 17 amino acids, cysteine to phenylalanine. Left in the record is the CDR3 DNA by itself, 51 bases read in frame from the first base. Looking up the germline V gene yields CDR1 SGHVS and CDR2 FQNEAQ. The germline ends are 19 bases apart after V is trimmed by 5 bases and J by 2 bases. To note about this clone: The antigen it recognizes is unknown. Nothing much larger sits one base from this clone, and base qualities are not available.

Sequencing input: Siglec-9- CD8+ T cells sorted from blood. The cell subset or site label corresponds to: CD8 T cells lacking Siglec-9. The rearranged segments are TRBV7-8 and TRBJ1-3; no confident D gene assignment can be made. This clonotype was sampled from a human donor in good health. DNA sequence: TGTGCCAGCAGCCACCACCAAGACATCTTGGCTGGAAACACCATATATTTT. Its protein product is CASSHHQDILAGNTIYF.